These 28 T cell receptor beta chains came from one sample sequenced in a study of a mutant IDH1 vaccine in newly diagnosed glioma. Time point specified: week 5, during vaccination. Vaccination used 300 ug of mutant IDH1 20-mer peptide per dose, with topical imiquimod. Generated by immunoSEQ multiplex PCR, the TCRdb table keeps only in-frame clones and is missing some. Of 45,000 to 55,000 clones in the sample, about 77% were seen once. These receptors' antigens are unknown. Source: PBMCs, taken from a glioma patient whose treatment included an IDH1 peptide vaccine. The source of these receptors is a woman aged 40 to 50 with glioma.

The chain links TRBV18 to TRBJ1-1; D is perhaps TRBD1 (6 bases). From germline, CDR1 is KGHSH and CDR2 LQKENI. The CDR3 consists of 14 residues. Trimming shortened V by 0 bases and J by 8 bases, and 13 bases separated the two germline ends. In nucleotides, the CDR3 is TGTGCCAGCTCACCACCCAGGGGCCGCCCAGAAGCTTTCTTT. It yields the protein CASSPPRGRPEAFF.

This clone was seen just once. The chain has TRBV30 and TRBJ2-7; D is uncertain. The CDR3 is 13 amino acids. V gave up 1 base and J gave up 2 bases, with 9 bases separating them. Germline values: CDR1 GTSNPN, CDR2 SVGIG (reference sequence). The CDR3 spells CAWSALFTYEQYF. The CDR3 region has the DNA TGTGCCTGGAGTGCACTATTCACCTACGAGCAGTACTTC.

The chain couples TRBV5-6 to TRBJ1-6; 7 bases agree with TRBD1. With 4 bases clipped from V and 1 base from J, the junction kept 2 bases outside the gene matches. Germline CDR1 reads SGHDT; CDR2 reads YYEEEE. The CDR3 is 15 amino acids. CDR3 bases: TGTGCCAGCAGCCCAGGGGGATCCTATAATTCACCCCTCCACTTT. It encodes CASSPGGSYNSPLHF.

In DNA form, the CDR3 reads TGCAGCGCCCCCGACATTGGGGAGACCCAGTACTTC. It specifies CSAPDIGETQYF. The chain uses TRBV29-1 and TRBJ2-5; D is unclear. Per the germline V gene, CDR1 is SQVTM and CDR2 is ANQGSEA. The V end was cut by 7 bases, the J end by 5 bases, with 14 bases between. The length of the CDR3 is 12 residues.

V is TRBV27 and J is TRBJ1-1; perhaps TRBD1 as D (6 bases). Trimming removed 0 bases from V and 5 bases from J, with 13 bases in between. CDR1 and CDR2 from the germline V gene are MNHEY and SMNVEV (reference sequence). The CDR3 contains 15 residues. CDR3 nucleotides: TGTGCCAGCAGTTTATCTAAGGGGGGGGCAACTGAAGCTTTCTTT. This codes for CASSLSKGGATEAFF.

CDR3 sequence reads: CASSFDGLGELFF. The CDR3 DNA sequence: TGTGCCAGCAGCTTCGACGGGTTAGGGGAGCTGTTTTTT. The chain employs TRBV11-3 and TRBJ2-2; D unclear. This CDR3 is 13 amino acids long. Germline CDR1 SGHNT, CDR2 YENEEA. With 3 bases removed from V and 8 bases from J, the gap between germline ends came to 10 bases.

This clone came up a few times. The V gene is TRBV5-1, the J gene TRBJ2-1; D is unclear. CDR3 length equals 12 residues. The germline V gene has CDR1 SGHRS and CDR2 YFSETQ. Trimming cost V 0 bases and J 9 bases, with 7 bases left between them. CDR3: CASSLDRGEQFF. CDR3 nucleotide sequence: TGCGCCAGCAGCTTGGACAGAGGTGAGCAGTTCTTC.

The V gene is TRBV5-4, the J gene TRBJ1-1; possible D gene TRBD1, 5 bases. The length of the CDR3 is 13 residues. Per the germline V gene, CDR1 is SGHNT and CDR2 is YYREEE (reference sequence). V was shortened by 3 bases and J by 5 bases, with 11 bases between the two germline ends. CDR3 protein: CASSSGGGTEAFF. CDR3 coding DNA: TGTGCCAGCAGCTCGGGGGGGGGTACTGAAGCTTTCTTT.

The gene calls are TRBV5-8 and TRBJ1-5; the D is unclear. The germline CDR1 and CDR2 sequences are SGHTS and YDEGEE. CDR3 length equals 15 residues. Trimming took 2 bases from V and 0 from J, leaving 9 bases between them. The CDR3 sequence: CASSFSEDSNQPQHF. CDR3 in DNA: TGTGCCAGCAGCTTCAGTGAAGATAGCAATCAGCCCCAGCATTTT.

The chain combines TRBV5-5 with TRBJ2-7, with no clear D. This CDR3 has 15 amino acids. Trimming cost V 0 bases and J 2 bases, with 12 bases left between them. Germline values: CDR1 SGHKS, CDR2 YYEKEE (reference sequence). This chain's CDR3 is CASSLALTYTYEQYF. CDR3 sequence (DNA): TGTGCCAGCAGCTTGGCCCTGACATATACCTACGAGCAGTACTTC.

CDR3 loop: CASSPPGTGRQTQYF. CDR3 nucleotide sequence: TGTGCCAGCAGCCCTCCCGGGACAGGGCGACAGACCCAGTACTTC. The V call is TRBV5-6, the J call TRBJ2-5, with 9 bases that match TRBD1. The CDR3 has 15 residues. Germline V gene sequence: CDR1 SGHDT, CDR2 YYEEEE. V gave up 4 bases and J gave up 6 bases; unmatched junction bases: 10.

This chain uses TRBV4-3 with TRBJ2-1; D call uncertain. Trimming took 0 bases from V and 4 from J, leaving 13 bases between them. Germline assignment: CDR1 LGHNA and CDR2 YSLEER. The CDR3 consists of 16 residues. The CDR3 region has the DNA TGCGCCAGCAGCCAAGAAGTGGCACTGTCTTACAATGAGCAGTTCTTC. This codes for CASSQEVALSYNEQFF.

This chain connects TRBV10-1 to TRBJ2-3; TRBD2 aligns across 10 bases. Per the germline V gene, CDR1 is WNHNN and CDR2 is SYGVQD (reference sequence). This CDR3 is built from 17 residues. Trimming removed 4 bases from V and 0 bases from J; junction bases left unmatched: 7. CDR3 coding DNA: TGCGCCAGCAGTGGGCCAGCGGGAGGGATAAGCACAGATACGCAGTATTTT. It codes for CASSGPAGGISTDTQYF.

The gene calls are TRBV7-9 and TRBJ2-7; TRBD1 agrees at 11 bases. Germline loops: CDR1 SEHNR, CDR2 FQNEAQ (reference sequence). V lost 5 bases, J lost 4 bases, and 10 bases stayed unmatched. The CDR3 extends over 16 amino acids. CDR3 protein: CASSDTGTGGVYEQYF. For the CDR3, the DNA is TGTGCCAGCAGCGATACCGGGACAGGGGGTGTGTACGAGCAGTACTTC.

V gene TRBV27 combines with J gene TRBJ1-6, with D possibly being TRBD1 (5 bases). CDR3 size: 16 residues. The V end was cut by 0 bases, the J end by 6 bases, with 12 bases between. The germline V gene has CDR1 MNHEY and CDR2 SMNVEV (reference sequence). The CDR3 bases are TGTGCCAGCAGTTTATCTGCCAGGGTGGGTAATTCACCCCTCCACTTT. Protein sequence: CASSLSARVGNSPLHF.

The V and J genes are TRBV2 and TRBJ1-2, with D hard to call. The CDR3 sequence is 13 residues long. The germline V gene encodes CDR1 SNHLY and CDR2 FYNNEI. Trimming cost V 5 bases and J 1 base, with 8 bases left between them. The CDR3 is CASSYEGNYGYTF. The CDR3 DNA reads as TGTGCCAGCAGTTATGAGGGTAACTATGGCTACACCTTC.

The chain employs TRBV7-3 and TRBJ1-1, with 7 bases matching TRBD1. V gave up 5 bases and J gave up 5 bases; unmatched junction bases: 5. CDR3 length: 13 amino acids. Germline V lookup: CDR1 SGHTA, CDR2 FQGTGA. CDR3 bases: TGTGCCAGCAGCCTTACAGGGGTTACTGAAGCTTTCTTT. It specifies CASSLTGVTEAFF.

A single count supports this clone. The CDR3: CARGPVTNLSEQYF. In DNA, the CDR3 is TGTGCCAGAGGGCCCGTGACTAATTTAAGCGAGCAGTACTTC. The chain recombines TRBV19 with TRBJ2-7; the D gene is possibly TRBD2 (5 bases). Deletions cut 9 bases from V and 6 bases from J, with 21 bases between. The CDR3 length is 14 residues. Germline CDR1 and CDR2: LNHDA and SQIVND (reference sequence). The full variable domain, rest sourced from reference TRBV19 and TRBJ2-7, is DGGITQSPKYLFRKEGQNVTLSCEQNLNHDAMYWYRQDPGQGLRLIYYSQIVNDFQKGDIAEGYSVSREKKESFPLTVTSAQKNPTAFYLCARGPVTNLSEQYFGPGTRLTVT.

The chain uses TRBV10-3 and TRBJ1-5, with TRBD1 matching 7 bases. Per germline, CDR1 ENHRY and CDR2 SYGVKD. The CDR3 covers 14 residues. The junction had 5 bases not matched to a gene; V was cut back by 2 bases and J by 7 bases. Here the CDR3 DNA reads TGTGCCATCAGTGAGAGGGGGCAGGACCAGCCCCAGCATTTT. It translates to CAISERGQDQPQHF.

The genes are TRBV27 and TRBJ2-7; D is unclear. Germline-derived CDR1 and CDR2 are MNHEY and SMNVEV (reference sequence). Trimming took off 4 bases at V and 5 bases at J, with 12 bases between the two ends. This CDR3 is 13 amino acids long. CDR3 protein: CASSSDSADEQYF. The CDR3 nucleotides read TGTGCCAGCAGTTCCGACTCAGCTGACGAGCAGTACTTC.

This rearrangement joins TRBV6-5 to TRBJ1-2; the match to TRBD1 covers 11 bases. The CDR3 has 13 residues. The V and J ends lost 8 bases and 4 bases, in that order; junction bases with no gene match: 3. Per the germline V gene, CDR1 is MNHEY and CDR2 is SVGAGI. As DNA, the CDR3 is TGTGCCAGCGGGGACAGGGGGAGCTATGGCTACACCTTC. It specifies CASGDRGSYGYTF.

This clone showed up just once. J is TRBJ1-2 and V is TRBV5-1; TRBD1 aligns across 7 bases. In germline, CDR1 is SGHRS, CDR2 YFSETQ. With 0 bases clipped from V and 6 bases from J, the junction kept 8 bases outside the gene matches. The CDR3 contains 15 residues. As DNA, the CDR3 is TGCGCCAGCAGCTTGGAGGTCAGGGGGAAGGATGGCTACACCTTC. It specifies CASSLEVRGKDGYTF.

This clone was observed a handful of times. This chain links TRBV12-5 with TRBJ1-6; D remains ambiguous. Germline V gives CDR1 LGHNT, CDR2 FRNRAP. This CDR3 has 14 residues. V lost 2 bases and J lost 9, with 11 bases in between. The CDR3 loop reads CASGLRSMGSPLHF. The CDR3 DNA reads as TGTGCTAGTGGTTTGAGGTCCATGGGTTCACCCCTCCACTTT. The full variable domain, completed using reference TRBV12-5 and TRBJ1-6, is DARVTQTPRHKVTEMGQEVTMRCQPILGHNTVFWYRQTMMQGLELLAYFRNRAPLDDSGMPKDRFSAEMPDATLATLKIQPSEPRDSAVYFCASGLRSMGSPLHFGNGTRLTVT.

This clone was detected only once. This CDR3 reads CASSPRGVSTDTQYF. Written as DNA, the CDR3 is TGTGCCAGTAGTCCGCGGGGGGTCAGCACAGATACGCAGTATTTT. This chain links TRBV19 with TRBJ2-3; the match to TRBD2 covers 8 bases. Germline V CDR1 and CDR2: LNHDA, SQIVND (reference sequence). The CDR3 spans 15 residues. The junction had 4 bases not matched to a gene; V was cut back by 5 bases and J by 0 bases.

V gene TRBV4-1 combines with J gene TRBJ1-4; D not certain. This CDR3 comprises 13 residues. V lost 2 bases, J lost 4 bases, and 5 bases lay in between. CDR1 is MGHRA, CDR2 YSYEKL, per germline. The CDR3 sequence is CASSQRNNEKLFF. CDR3 in DNA: TGCGCCAGCAGCCAAAGGAATAATGAAAAACTGTTTTTT.

The J gene is TRBJ2-5, the V gene TRBV29-1, with 8 bases identical to TRBD1. The CDR3 contains 13 residues. V shed 4 bases, J shed 1 base, and the junction held 2 bases outside the gene matches. The germline V gene has CDR1 SQVTM and CDR2 ANQGSEA. CDR3 residues: CSVAGQVQETQYF. The CDR3 nucleotides read TGCAGCGTTGCGGGACAGGTCCAAGAGACCCAGTACTTC.

This rearrangement joins TRBV29-1 to TRBJ2-1; a possible D gene is TRBD2 (6 bases). The germline V and J ends were trimmed by 2 bases and 7 bases, with 15 bases remaining between them. Germline V gene sequence: CDR1 SQVTM, CDR2 ANQGSEA. The CDR3 is 14 amino acids. The CDR3 protein is CSVERAGRRNEQFF. CDR3 sequence (DNA): TGCAGCGTTGAAAGGGCAGGGAGGAGGAATGAGCAGTTCTTC.

CDR3 nucleotides: TGTGCCAGCAGCGTAGGTGGCAGCTCTGGAAACACCATATATTTT. Encoded protein: CASSVGGSSGNTIYF. The rearrangement links TRBV9 to TRBJ1-3; D call uncertain. The CDR3 consists of 15 residues. The germline V gene has CDR1 SGDLS and CDR2 YYNGEE. Deletions cut 0 bases from V and 0 bases from J, with 7 bases between.